Sequencing of this T cell receptor (gamma chain) was carried out in a study of γδ T cells in repeated Plasmodium falciparum infection. Germline-derived CDR1 and CDR2 are GITISATS and ISYDGTV (reference sequence). Germline trimming cut 0 bases from V and 10 bases from J; bases unmatched to any gene: 18. This CDR3 has 20 amino acids. TCRdb re-identified clones in the multiplex PCR reads via CATT. Here the sample spans more than 12,000 gamma-chain clones, around 1.6% being singletons. As for this clone: This likely traces to a read error, being one base from a far larger clone. Other DNA sequences within the sample encode an identical CDR3.

Bulk repertoires came from Vgamma9/Vdelta2+ or Vdelta2-negative gammadelta T cells flow-sorted from PBMC. The rearrangement uses TRGV9 and TRGJP. TCRdb is silent on the J gene; assignment here came from matching the DNA to germline. Sequenced material: gamma-delta T cells from blood. The TCR comes from a pool of human donors (malaria-infected and uninfected, not separated). The CDR3 loop reads CALWEVSQVGRELGKKIKVF. CDR3 bases: TGTGCCTTGTGGGAGGTGTCTCAAGTTGGTAGAGAATTGGGCAAAAAAATCAAGGTATTT.